The clone carrying this TCR beta chain showed up just a few times. Its antigen is unidentified. The identical CDR3 is also encoded by other nucleotide sequences in the sample. The CDR3 extends over 13 amino acids. The germline V and J ends were trimmed by 3 bases and 2 bases, with 11 bases remaining between them. CDR1 is SQVTM, CDR2 ANQGSEA, per germline. This sample was taken from a study of shared clonotypes between healthy human individuals. Turning to the study itself: With ages of 18 to 49, the donors were a couple of women and a few men.

Whole-study results and caveats: Non-shared clonotypes displayed generation probabilities falling below those of clonotypes present in all four donors.

The assay was immunoSEQ multiplex PCR, and TCRdb's table has in-frame clones only and misses some. The sample lists 2 million to 2.5 million clones; 90% to 95% were seen once. Naive CD8 cells were CD45RO-negative, positively selected for CCR7, excluding terminally differentiated effector memory CD45RA+ cells. This receptor was taken from a man in his late teens or twenties in good health. Some clones in this sample may be carry-over from other donors' samples. J is TRBJ2-7 and V is TRBV29-1, with TRBD1 as a possible D gene (6 bases). What was sequenced was naive CD8+ T cells from PBMCs. The CDR3 loop is CSVEAGVPYEQYF. The CDR3, as DNA: TGCAGCGTTGAGGCAGGGGTCCCCTACGAGCAGTACTTC.